This is a list of T cell receptor beta chains from one sample in a study of blood T cells in healthy people across ages. Each CDR3 protein is one row after TCRdb ran MiXCR on the 5' RACE reads. The data contain about 750,000 distinct CDR3 sequences, 53% of them singletons. Sequencing input: blood. These receptor sequences come from an elderly man in good health. CDR3s include the opening cysteine and the closing phenylalanine or tryptophan. Fields, in order: J gene, clone size, V gene, D gene, CDR3 protein, CDR3 DNA. The D gene is left open where the match is weak. The size entry is marked missing in some rows and otherwise reads once, few, many or a size class.

>TRBJ1-5|-|TRBV2|-
CASRGGGSNQPQHF
TGTGCCAGCAGGGGTGGGGGTAGCAATCAGCCCCAGCATTTT
>TRBJ2-1|-|TRBV28|TRBD2
CASSRRDYSSYNEQFF
TGTGCCAGCAGCCGCCGGGACTATAGCTCCTACAATGAGCAGTTCTTC
>TRBJ2-7|-|TRBV4-1|TRBD1
CASPDRGHYEQYF
TGCGCCAGCCCGGACAGGGGGCACTACGAGCAGTACTTC
>TRBJ1-1|-|TRBV3-1|-
CASSQATLITEAFF
TGTGCCAGCAGCCAAGCGACACTCATCACTGAAGCTTTCTTT
>TRBJ1-6|-|TRBV21-1|-
CASSKARGQDSPPHF
TGTGCCAGCAGCAAAGCTCGGGGGCAGGATTCACCCCCCCACTTT
>TRBJ2-1|few|TRBV2|-
CASSEARGSGSYNEQFF
TGTGCCAGCAGTGAAGCTAGGGGGAGCGGATCCTACAATGAGCAGTTCTTC
>TRBJ2-1|few|TRBV7-3|-
CASALTDSEQFF
TGTGCCAGCGCACTGACCGACAGTGAGCAGTTCTTC
>TRBJ1-1|-|TRBV7-2|-
CASSLVRDCEAFF
TGTGCCAGCAGCTTAGTTCGGGACTGTGAAGCTTTCTTT
>TRBJ2-3|few|TRBV20-1|TRBD1
CSASTSGTEKTDTQYF
TGCAGTGCTAGTACGTCCGGGACAGAAAAAACAGATACGCAGTATTTT
>TRBJ2-4|-|TRBV20-1|TRBD2
CSAATPLAVAKNIQYF
TGCAGTGCAGCGACCCCGCTAGCGGTAGCCAAAAACATTCAGTACTTC
>TRBJ1-5|once|TRBV12-3/TRBV12-4|TRBD1
CASSYGQGFSHF
TGTGCCAGCAGCTACGGACAGGGATTTTCGCATTTT
>TRBJ1-4|few|TRBV10-3|-
CAISGTAVGEKLFF
TGTGCCATCAGCGGGACGGCTGTAGGTGAAAAACTGTTTTTT
>TRBJ2-2|-|TRBV9|-
CASTAGLRTGELFF
TGTGCCAGCACCGCCGGACTCCGGACCGGGGAGCTGTTTTTT
>TRBJ2-4|-|TRBV2|-
CASSEQVSGVQYF
TGTGCCAGCAGTGAACAGGTGTCAGGGGTGCAGTACTTC
>TRBJ2-3|few|TRBV3-1|-
CASSTTTARHRYAYF
TGTGCCAGCAGCACCACGACAGCGCGGCACAGATACGCGTATTTT
>TRBJ2-3|-|TRBV20-1|TRBD2
CSASILAGVGDTQYF
TGCAGTGCATCGATCCTAGCGGGAGTAGGAGATACGCAGTATTTT
>TRBJ2-7|-|TRBV7-2|-
CASSIRASPEQYF
TGTGCCAGCAGCATCCGGGCCTCACCCGAGCAGTACTTC
>TRBJ1-2|few|TRBV6-2/TRBV6-3|-
CASSYSGGSDYGYTF
TGTGCCAGCAGTTACTCAGGGGGTTCCGACTATGGCTACACCTTC
>TRBJ1-1|-|TRBV5-5|-
CASSFGFGPTEAFF
TGTGCCAGCAGTTTCGGCTTTGGACCCACTGAAGCTTTCTTT
>TRBJ2-1|-|TRBV27|-
CASIGVREQFF
TGTGCCAGCATAGGGGTTCGTGAGCAGTTCTTC
>TRBJ2-3|-|TRBV7-9|TRBD2
CASSPPPRLAGGADTQYF
TGTGCCAGCAGCCCACCACCTAGACTAGCGGGAGGTGCAGATACGCAGTATTTT
>TRBJ2-7|-|TRBV10-3|-
CAIRVSGAVGYYEQYF
TGTGCCATCAGGGTATCTGGGGCGGTTGGCTACTACGAGCAGTACTTC
>TRBJ2-3|-|TRBV10-2|-
CASSEYLEGYAYF
TGCGCCAGCAGTGAGTACCTTGAAGGATACGCGTATTTT
>TRBJ2-7|-|TRBV3-1|-
CASSQGYHGYEQYF
TGTGCCAGCAGCCAAGGGTACCACGGATATGAGCAGTACTTC
>TRBJ1-1|-|TRBV5-5|TRBD1
CASSRPGGATPEAFF
TGTGCCAGCAGCCGACCAGGGGGCGCTACCCCTGAAGCTTTCTTT
>TRBJ2-5|-|TRBV29-1|-
CSVDAEVLRETQYF
TGCAGCGTTGATGCGGAGGTACTACGAGAGACCCAGTACTTC
>TRBJ1-6|-|TRBV13|-
CASSYTRESGNSPLHF
TGTGCCAGCAGTTACACGCGGGAGTCAGGGAATTCACCCCTCCACTTT
>TRBJ2-1|once|TRBV27|-
CASSLWGTPRGEQFF
TGTGCCAGCAGTTTGTGGGGCACCCCACGGGGTGAGCAGTTCTTC
>TRBJ1-2|-|TRBV25-1|-
CASSEPRPFSGYTF
TGTGCCAGCAGTGAACCCCGGCCATTTTCTGGCTACACCTTC
>TRBJ2-7|few|TRBV5-1|-
CASRIRGGTYEQYF
TGCGCCAGCAGAATTCGGGGCGGGACCTACGAGCAGTACTTC
>TRBJ2-1|many|TRBV20-1|-
CSARDMRRGFNEQFF
TGCAGTGCTAGAGATATGAGAAGGGGTTTCAATGAGCAGTTCTTC
>TRBJ2-7|-|TRBV5-6|-
CASSLRENEQYF
TGTGCCAGCAGCTTGCGGGAGAACGAGCAGTACTTC
>TRBJ2-7|-|TRBV7-9|TRBD2
CASSLARTGGPYEQYF
TGTGCCAGCAGCTTAGCCCGAACGGGAGGGCCCTACGAGCAGTACTTC
>TRBJ1-2|-|TRBV5-1|-
CASSSPTQGIYGYTF
TGCGCCAGCAGCTCCCCCACACAGGGTATATATGGCTACACCTTC
>TRBJ2-7|-|TRBV29-1|-
CSVEGRTSYEQYF
TGCAGCGTTGAAGGCAGGACGTCCTACGAGCAGTACTTC
>TRBJ2-3|-|TRBV12-3/TRBV12-4|-
CASSPRGDTRYAYF
TGTGCCAGCAGTCCCAGAGGGGACACAAGATACGCGTATTTT
>TRBJ2-2|-|TRBV3-1|-
CASSQPGTGELFF
TGTGCCAGCAGCCAACCAGGGACCGGGGAGCTGTTTTTT
>TRBJ1-6|-|TRBV5-6|-
CASSPGLGGSPLHF
TGTGCCAGCAGCCCGGGACTCGGGGGTTCACCCCTCCACTTT
>TRBJ2-7|few|TRBV7-9|-
CASTDTGSGYEQYF
TGTGCCAGCACAGATACCGGGAGTGGGTACGAGCAGTACTTC
>TRBJ2-3|-|TRBV29-1|-
CSVGRFSWPSTDTQYF
TGCAGCGTTGGGCGCTTTAGTTGGCCTAGCACAGATACGCAGTATTTT
>TRBJ2-5|few|TRBV18|-
CASSPVQETQYF
TGTGCCAGCTCACCTGTCCAAGAGACCCAGTACTTC
>TRBJ2-3|-|TRBV12-3/TRBV12-4|TRBD2
CASSFFGAGGLGTDTQYF
TGTGCCAGCAGTTTTTTCGGAGCGGGAGGGTTGGGCACAGATACGCAGTATTTT
>TRBJ2-5|few|TRBV5-1|-
CASSLNTALENQYF
TGCGCCAGCAGCTTGAACACCGCCTTGGAGAACCAGTACTTC
>TRBJ2-7|few|TRBV27|-
CASSFDRKGRGSYEQYF
TGTGCCAGCAGTTTCGACCGGAAGGGCAGGGGCTCCTACGAGCAGTACTTC
>TRBJ2-7|-|TRBV6-1|-
CASIRDPSSYEQYF
TGTGCCAGCATCCGGGACCCCAGCTCCTACGAGCAGTACTTC